This entry describes one TCR beta chain. The antigen remains unidentified. These data originate in a study of T cell responses to AZD1222 COVID-19 vaccine. Study outcomes and limitations: Only a handful of people who got AZD1222 tested seropositive at baseline.

Produced via immunoSEQ multiplex PCR; TCRdb's table is partial and in-frame only. The table lists around 140,000 clones, approximately 92% of them singletons. The source material was peripheral blood, sampled 28 days after the second AZD1222 dose. The sequence derives from an adult who received the AZD1222 COVID-19 vaccine.

In DNA, the CDR3 is TGTGCCAGCAGCCTAAGACAGTCTGGAAACACCATATATTTT. Its translation is CASSLRQSGNTIYF. This chain connects TRBV11-2 to TRBJ1-3; possible D gene TRBD1, 5 bases. V was pared by 5 bases and J by 1 base, with 9 bases between. The CDR3 totals 14 residues. The germline CDR1 and CDR2 sequences are SGHAT and FQNNGV.